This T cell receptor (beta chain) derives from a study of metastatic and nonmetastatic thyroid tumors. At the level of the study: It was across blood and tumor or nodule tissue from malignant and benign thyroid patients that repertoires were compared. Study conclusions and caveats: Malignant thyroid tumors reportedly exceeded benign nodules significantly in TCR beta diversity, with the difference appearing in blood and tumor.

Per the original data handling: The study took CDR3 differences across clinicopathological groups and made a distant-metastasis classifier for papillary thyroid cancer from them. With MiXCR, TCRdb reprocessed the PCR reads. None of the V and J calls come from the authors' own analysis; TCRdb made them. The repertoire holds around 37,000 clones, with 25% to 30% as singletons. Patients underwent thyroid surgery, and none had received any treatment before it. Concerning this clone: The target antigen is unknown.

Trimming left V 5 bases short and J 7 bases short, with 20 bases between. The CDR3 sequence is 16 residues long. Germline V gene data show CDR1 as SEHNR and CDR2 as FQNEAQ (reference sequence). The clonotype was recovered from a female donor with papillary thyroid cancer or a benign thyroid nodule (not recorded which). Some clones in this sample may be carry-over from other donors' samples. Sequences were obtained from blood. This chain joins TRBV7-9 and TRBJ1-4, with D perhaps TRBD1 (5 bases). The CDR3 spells CASSPLGGDIGEKLFF. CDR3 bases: TGTGCCAGCAGCCCGCTCGGGGGTGACATAGGTGAAAAACTGTTTTTT.